This T cell receptor (beta chain) came from a study of siplizumab effects on memory and regulatory T cells. This CDR3 is 14 amino acids long. V was shortened by 0 bases and J by 5 bases, with 8 bases between the two germline ends. Germline-derived CDR1 and CDR2 are SGHRS and YFSETQ. The assay looked at 80,000 to 100,000 TCR templates in each sample. Repertoires were generated with immunoSEQ multiplex PCR, while TCRdb's copy carries only in-frame clones and drops some. Altogether about 100,000 clones are present, 90% to 95% being singletons, with the ten largest covering roughly 0.61%. As regards this clone: Antigen specificity is unknown.

Study-wide findings and caveats: The authors mapped only a minor fraction of alloreactive clones to unstimulated subsets.

The clonotype originates from a human donor in good health. Material: Tregs sorted from blood. V gene TRBV5-1 combines with J gene TRBJ2-2; D not certain. Here the CDR3 reads CASSLVLGTGELFF. The CDR3 nucleotides read TGCGCCAGCAGCTTGGTTCTGGGAACCGGGGAGCTGTTTTTT. The entire variable domain, with the rest obtained from reference TRBV5-1 and TRBJ2-2, is as follows: KAGVTQTPRYLIKTRGQQVTLSCSPISGHRSVSWYQQTPGQGLQFLFEYFSETQRNKGNFPGRFSGRQFSNSRSEMNVSTLELGDSALYLCASSLVLGTGELFFGEGSRLTVL.